The 5 T cell receptor beta chains below come from one sample, sequenced in a study of CD8+ T cells in alopecia areata. Isolated RNA was reverse transcribed into cDNA used as the sequencing template. Profiling relied on immunoSEQ multiplex PCR, and the TCRdb table lists in-frame clones only, not all of them. The table includes fewer than 100,000 clones, around 60% detected once. The treatment denotes: oral pan-JAK inhibitor, 5-10 mg twice daily. Sample: CD8+ T cells sorted from blood, taken at week 4, from a patient treated with tofacitinib. Every receptor here comes from a human donor with alopecia areata.

V gene TRBV9 combines with J gene TRBJ2-1; 9 positions agree with TRBD2. With V trimmed by 4 bases and J by 10 bases, 9 bases remained unmatched. The V gene's germline CDR1 is SGDLS and CDR2 YYNGEE. The CDR3 is 14 amino acids. The CDR3 spells CASSLTGLAKEQFF. CDR3 bases: TGTGCCAGCAGCCTCACTGGACTAGCGAAAGAGCAGTTCTTC.

This rearrangement joins TRBV7-2 to TRBJ1-1, with D unresolved. The CDR3 runs to 12 residues. V dropped 3 bases and J dropped 11 bases, with 13 bases sitting between them. Germline CDR1 and CDR2: SGHTA and FQGNSA. In DNA, the CDR3 is TGTGCCAGCAGCTTTAGTAGCCCGGAGGCTTTCTTT. This codes for CASSFSSPEAFF. Combining the CDR3 with reference TRBV7-2 and TRBJ1-1 gives the whole variable domain GAGVSQSPSNKVTEKGKDVELRCDPISGHTALYWYRQSLGQGLEFLIYFQGNSAPDKSGLPSDRFSAERTGGSVSTLTIQRTQQEDSAVYLCASSFSSPEAFFGQGTRLTVV.

The rearrangement links TRBV30 to TRBJ1-2, with TRBD1 identical over 8 bases. The CDR3 runs 13 residues. J gave up 6 bases and V 1 base, and 4 bases lay outside the gene matches. Germline V gene lookup returns CDR1 GTSNPN and CDR2 SVGIG (reference sequence). CDR3 DNA: TGTGCCTGGAGTGCCGGGACAGGCGATGGCTACACCTTC. Its protein product is CAWSAGTGDGYTF.

The chain links TRBV30 to TRBJ2-1; 11 nucleotides agree with TRBD2. The CDR3 spans 14 residues. With 7 bases clipped from V and 8 bases from J, the junction kept 10 bases outside the gene matches. In germline, CDR1 is GTSNPN, CDR2 SVGIG (reference sequence). DNA of the CDR3: TGTGCCTCGAGAAGACTAGCGGGAAGCGATGAGCAGTTCTTC. It is translated as CASRRLAGSDEQFF.

J is TRBJ2-5 and V is TRBV5-1; the D gene is possibly TRBD1 (6 bases). This CDR3 has 15 amino acids. The V gene's germline CDR1 is SGHRS and CDR2 YFSETQ. Deletions cut 4 bases from V and 1 base from J, with 14 bases between. The CDR3 region is CASSPRWTAQETQYF. In DNA, the CDR3 is TGCGCCAGCAGCCCTCGATGGACAGCCCAAGAGACCCAGTACTTC.